This T cell receptor (beta chain) emerged from a study of cytomegalovirus exposure and HLA in healthy donors (dated by TCRdb to 2016 to 2017). About the investigation overall: In an earlier analysis of several hundred of the donors, 250 to 350 Gb of sequence data and some 100 million unique TCR beta sequences from about 179 million T cells were reported. Approximately 300 gigabases of sequencing data and about 92 million unique TCR sequences made up an early release that covered approximately 700 HLA-typed donors. Among the approximately 400 genotyped donors, about 85% belonged to the genetic ancestry cluster associated with self-reported Caucasian donors. The study aimed to test whether signatures of past pathogen exposure could be identified by cataloging public T cell receptors. The study profiled the T cell repertoires of 500 to 800 subjects by immunosequencing and related them to cytomegalovirus serostatus. In addition to the first cohort of several hundred subjects, a separate validation cohort of about 120 different subjects was used. High-throughput TCR immunosequencing, statistical association of individual TCRs with disease status, and machine learning were combined to predict cytomegalovirus infection status. To study patterns of TCR occurrence, a later analysis re-analyzed previously published TCR beta repertoires from 666 donors and added high-resolution HLA genotyping. Rather than drawing on any new phenotypic data, the later analysis identified candidate immune exposures from TCR beta sequences and the way those sequences occurred across donors. In an earlier analysis of 587 of the donors, high-throughput TCR beta sequencing was used to judge whether each TCR beta V gene segment behaved as functional or pseudogenic. Alongside the repertoire data, information on donor age, sex, ethnicity and CMV serostatus was compiled. A later genetic analysis used genome-wide SNP genotypes for about three fifths of the 666 donors, treating that subset as a discovery cohort. All discovery cohort repertoires had been generated using a single sequencing platform. Both class I and class II loci were covered by HLA typing, at four-digit resolution. Typing coverage varied by locus: roughly 620-630 donors for A, B, C, DRB1 and DQB1; roughly 560 for DQA1; 600 to 610 for DPA1; some 470 for DPB1. Because of strong linkage in the cohort, five DR-DQ haplotypes were treated as single units for association and clustering. On average, around 200,000 unique TCR beta nucleotide sequences were sequenced per donor among several hundred genotyped donors of the cohort, with roughly 18% of those sequences being non-productive. Findings and caveats that apply to the study as a whole: Compared with the approximately 720-donor mean, donors in an Asian-associated ancestry cluster had fewer N-insertions in productive TCRs, according to a later genetic analysis. According to a later analysis, parvovirus B19, influenza, CMV and Epstein-Barr virus appeared linked to several top co-occurrence clusters. In the study, around 150 TCR beta chains were listed as associated with cytomegalovirus. The presence/absence analyses assumed that sequencing depth was roughly uniform across donors, and that assumption may not be true. A further reported finding was that TCR beta sequences accurately predicted the HLA-A and HLA-B alleles for most subjects in the first cohort. It was suggested by the authors that the approach could potentially be generalized to other disease states and immunological phenotypes. When HLA alleles, especially DR and DQ, strongly co-occurred, attributing TCR associations to individual alleles was difficult. Some IMGT-functional V segments, including TRBV6-2 and TRBV6-3, could not be told apart with the 87-base-pair reads, so those segments were excluded. Because counts were too low, approximately 18 rarely observed V segments, including chromosome 9 orphons, were excluded from the earlier analysis of 587 of the donors. Because HLA typing was unavailable for some donors at each locus, only the typed subset was used in association tests. Correlated functional status among segregating V segments might be attributable to linkage disequilibrium, but an unknown experimental factor could not be ruled out. In vitro tests confirmed that three of the cytomegalovirus-associated TCR beta chains recognize cytomegalovirus antigens. Most TCR sequences were seen in very few donors, while some public TCRs were found in many individuals. Most CMV-associated TCR beta chains appeared to be HLA-restricted in a later analysis, and the HLA associations seemed to be driven largely by CMV exposure. A later genetic analysis associated a missense DCLRE1C variant with V-gene and J-gene trimming of TCR beta chains, and an independent cohort replicated the association. The cohort was sequenced for TCR beta chains only, and without alpha or paired-chain data the features that could be detected were limited. The only immune exposure information available for the cohort was CMV serostatus. An earlier analysis of some 590 of the donors showed that most TCR beta V segments appeared in productive rearrangements either about 90% or about 30% of the time, which broadly matched IMGT annotations. In a later analysis, HLA-associated TCR beta chains showed more clonal expansion and lower generation probabilities than non-associated chains that were equally common. According to a later analysis, TCR association rates differed among HLA loci, with DRB1 alleles showing the most associated TCRs and HLA-C alleles showing the fewest. The sequencing pipeline was judged likely to have produced a cluster of highly shared sequence variants as a technical artifact. The classifier was reported to diagnose cytomegalovirus status with high specificity and sensitivity in both the original cohort and the validation cohort. Specific HLA alleles were associated with 15,000 to 20,000 TCR beta sequences at a false discovery rate of 0.05 in a later analysis.

The CDR3 covers 18 residues, taking in both the cysteine and the phenylalanine. The retained sequence is limited to the CDR3, 54 bases, with the frame set at the first base. CDR1 and CDR2 were assigned from the germline V gene (reference sequence) as LNHDA and SQIVND. V gives up 4 bases and J gives up 6 bases, and the segment between their germline ends measures 25 bases. Points on this clone: Its antigen is not yet known. Base qualities are not provided; no much larger clone lies one nucleotide away.

The cohort was made up of around 720 healthy bone marrow donors. At the time of sampling, every cohort member was nominally healthy, though immune exposures that went unrecorded were likely present. The donor was CMV seronegative and was included in the group of hundreds of seronegative cohort members. Each donor provided a peripheral blood sample, and peripheral blood mononuclear cells were used for TCR beta sequencing. Genomic DNA extraction from the blood cell samples was performed with the Qiagen DNeasy Blood Extraction Kit. To prepare the library, the immunoSEQ multiplex PCR assay was applied. For the multiplex PCR, a mixture combining 60 forward primers for TCR Vbeta segments and 13 reverse primers for TCR Jbeta segments was used. A multiplex PCR assay on genomic DNA amplified the CDR3 region of rearranged TCR beta genes. The amplified TCR beta libraries were sequenced on the Illumina HiSeq System as 87-base-pair reads. The authors' pipeline ran thus. Across the 500 to 850 repertoires, a later analysis counted 60 million to 90 million unique TCR beta chains, roughly 11 million of which were shared by at least two donors. Raw reads were error-corrected and collapsed into unique sequences by a nearest-neighbor algorithm in which closely related sequences were merged to remove PCR and sequencing errors. To assign V, D and J gene segments, CDR3 sequences were aligned to IMGT reference sequences. Each retained sequence needed at least a six-nucleotide match to both a V gene segment and a J gene segment. Rearrangements were classified as productive when the CDR3 lacked stop codons and remained in frame with V and J, and all other rearrangements were classified as non-productive. Following IMGT convention, CDR3 was defined as the stretch from the second conserved V-encoded cysteine up to the conserved J-encoded phenylalanine. The earlier analysis of about 620 of the donors excluded sequences that lacked an unambiguous match to a single V gene segment. In an earlier analysis of a few hundred of the donors, V segments were called functional above 56.7% productive rearrangements and were called segregating when the between-donor standard deviation exceeded 5%. A statistical classification framework was built to diagnose cytomegalovirus status from the catalog of TCR beta chain sequences. A later analysis assigned V and J genes by comparing TCR nucleotide sequences with IMGT/GENE-DB human TR gene sequences. A later analysis assigned CDR3 sequences and most-parsimonious VDJ recombination scenarios with the TCRdist pipeline. In a later analysis, each TCR beta chain was defined by its CDR3 amino acid sequence together with its V-gene family, and reads lacking a unique V-gene family were excluded. In a later analysis, around 600 highly shared, low-generation-probability nucleotide sequences were removed to address suspected cross-contamination and a sequencing artifact. In a later analysis, a clonal expansion index was calculated for each public chain from normalized within-repertoire ranks of inferred template counts. In a later analysis, generation probabilities were computed with a VDJ recombination model fitted to out-of-frame rearrangements, and the resulting probabilities were checked against IGoR. In a later analysis, TCR-TCR, TCR-HLA and TCR-CMV co-occurrence was scored with hypergeometric tests, and a repertoire-size bias correction was applied to TCR pairs. In a later analysis, false discovery rates were estimated by permuting HLA or CMV assignments 20 times. A later analysis grouped co-occurring TCRs with DBSCAN, adding TCRdist sequence similarity when clustering within HLA-allele-positive subsets. Repertoires with fewer than 30,000 or more than 120,000 public chains, plus five repertoires with anomalous nucleotide sharing, were excluded from co-occurrence clustering. TCRdb mirrors the immuneACCESS table, restricted to in-frame sequences. Some clones are absent from its copies; in checked studies, under half trace to an unresolved V gene, and the reason for the others is unknown. V and J calls and clone size follow that table, whereas D and trimming were derived from the DNA. This sample has about 83,000 clones in its table, and 75% to 85% of those were observed once. The leading ten clones occupy under 2% of the sample.

What was sequenced was PBMCs. This receptor was identified in a woman in her twenties or thirties in good health and CMV-seronegative. Recombination connected TRBV19 to TRBJ2-1; TRBD2 might be the D gene, on 5 matching bases. The base sequence is TGTGCCAGTAGTACCCCCCTTGTCCGGGGAAAGCGAGGCAATGAGCAGTTCTTC. Its amino acids are CASSTPLVRGKRGNEQFF.